This TCR beta chain was observed in a study of blood T cells in healthy people across ages. Study results and caveats: Per million T cells, the diversity of TCR beta decreased roughly linearly as age advanced. Aged donors had fewer naive CD4+ cells and lower diversity than long-lived donors.

Sample-barcoded 5' priming and a J-beta primer mix drove a second PCR of roughly 6 to 12 cycles. TCRdb recomputed calls from the 5' RACE reads with MiXCR, one row per CDR3 protein. The sample comprises more than 800,000 distinct CDR3 sequences, 29% of which are singletons, and 17% rests with the top ten. This clonotype was detected ten times or more. Its antigen is unidentified. Sequenced material: blood. The origin of this receptor is a woman over 75 in good health.

The CDR3, as DNA: TGTGCCAGTCCAAAGGGGGCCTCCCAAGAGACCCAGTACTTC. It yields the protein CASPKGASQETQYF. V and J are TRBV2 and TRBJ2-5, with 7 bases lining up with TRBD1. The CDR3 contains 14 residues. Looked up from germline, CDR1 is SNHLY and CDR2 is FYNNEI. J lost 1 base, V lost 9 bases, and 8 bases had no gene match.